This TCR beta chain is drawn from a study of metastatic and nonmetastatic thyroid tumors. Prior to thyroid surgery, none of the patients had received any treatment. TCRdb re-called the PCR reads through MiXCR. The sample records roughly 40,000 clones, 15% to 20% being singletons. In the case of this clone: Other DNA variants within this sample encode the same CDR3.

The sequence came from a female donor with papillary thyroid cancer or a benign thyroid nodule (not recorded which). Some clones in this sample may be carry-over from other donors' samples. The sample was blood.

In DNA, the CDR3 is TGTGCCACCAGTATACAACCCATTAACACTGAAGCTTTCTTT. Translating it yields CATSIQPINTEAFF. The chain recombines TRBV15 with TRBJ1-1; D is unresolved. Trimming stripped 6 bases from V and 2 bases from J, with 13 bases between. Germline V gene lookup returns CDR1 LNHNV and CDR2 YYDKDF (reference sequence). The length of the CDR3 is 14 residues.